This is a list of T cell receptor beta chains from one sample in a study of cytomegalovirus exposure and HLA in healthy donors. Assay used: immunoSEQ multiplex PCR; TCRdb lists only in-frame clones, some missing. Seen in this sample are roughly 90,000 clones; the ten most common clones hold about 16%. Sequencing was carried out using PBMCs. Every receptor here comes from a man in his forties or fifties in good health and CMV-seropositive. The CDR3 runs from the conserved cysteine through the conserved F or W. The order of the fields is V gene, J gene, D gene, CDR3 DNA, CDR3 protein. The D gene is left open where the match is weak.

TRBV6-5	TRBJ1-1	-	TGTGCCAGCAGTTCCCAGGAGGCGGACACTGAAGCTTTCTTT	CASSSQEADTEAFF
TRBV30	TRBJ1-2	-	TGTGCCTCCCCCCTCGGGGGGGAGCTTAACTATGGCTACACCTTC	CASPLGGELNYGYTF
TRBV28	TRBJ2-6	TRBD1	TGTGCCAGCACCCGGCGGGCAGGGGGCGCAAGTGGGGCCAACGTCCTGACTTTC	CASTRRAGGASGANVLTF
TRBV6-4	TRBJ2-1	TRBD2	TGTGCCAGCAGTTTGAGCAGCGGGGCTTACAATGAGCAGTTCTTC	CASSLSSGAYNEQFF
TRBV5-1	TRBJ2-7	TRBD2	TGCGCCAGCAGCTTGGAGGCTAGCGGTTACTACGAGCAGTACTTC	CASSLEASGYYEQYF
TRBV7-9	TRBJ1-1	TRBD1	TGTGCCAGCAGGACCGACAGGGGAGCTTTCTTT	CASRTDRGAFF
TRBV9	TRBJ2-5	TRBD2	TGTGCCAGCAGCGCTCACCGATCGTGGGAGGGCCCTGAGACCCAGTACTTC	CASSAHRSWEGPETQYF
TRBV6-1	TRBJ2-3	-	TGTGCCAGCAGCGAAAGGGGCAGGGAAGATACGCAGTATTTT	CASSERGREDTQYF
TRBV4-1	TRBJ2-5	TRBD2	TGCGCCAGCAGAGACTTGGGACTAGCGATCGAGACCCAGTACTTC	CASRDLGLAIETQYF
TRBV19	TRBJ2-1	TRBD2	TGTGCCAGTAGTCCCAACCTACGGACTAGCGGGAGGGCAGCCTACAATGAGCAGTTCTTC	CASSPNLRTSGRAAYNEQFF
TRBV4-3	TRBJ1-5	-	TGCGCCAGCAGCCAAGAGGCAGGGAACAATCAGCACCAGCATTTT	CASSQEAGNNQHQHF
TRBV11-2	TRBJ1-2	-	TGTGCCAGCAGCCCCGCGCCAGGGCGTCACTATGGCTACACCTTC	CASSPAPGRHYGYTF
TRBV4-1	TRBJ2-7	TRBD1	TGCGCCAGCAGCCAAGTCGGAAGGGGGCTCCACGAGCAGTACTTC	CASSQVGRGLHEQYF
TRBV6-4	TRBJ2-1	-	TGTGCCAGCAGTGTGGGAGTAGGGAGAAGGAGCTCCTACAATGAGCAGTTCTTC	CASSVGVGRRSSYNEQFF
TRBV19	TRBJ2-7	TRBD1	TGTGCCAGTAGTACAGGACAGGGGGCCTACGAGCAGTACTTC	CASSTGQGAYEQYF
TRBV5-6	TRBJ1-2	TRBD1	TGTGCCAGCAGCTCTGGGGGGCCGAGACAGGGGGCTTTCGGCTACACCTTC	CASSSGGPRQGAFGYTF
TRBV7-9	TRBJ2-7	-	TGTGCCAGCAGCCCAGGGGAGGGGGAGCAGTACTTC	CASSPGEGEQYF
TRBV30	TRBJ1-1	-	TGTGCCTGGACCGACAGGAACACTGAAGCTTTCTTT	CAWTDRNTEAFF
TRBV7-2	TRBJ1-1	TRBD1	TGTGCCAGCAGCCCAGGGGGAGGACTGAACACTGAAGCTTTCTTT	CASSPGGGLNTEAFF
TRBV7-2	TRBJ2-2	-	TGTGCCAGCCTAGACCGGAGTGGAGTCACCGGGGAGCTGTTTTTT	CASLDRSGVTGELFF
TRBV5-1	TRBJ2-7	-	TGCGCCAGCAGCTTATCTAGCCCGTCCTACGAGCAGTACTTC	CASSLSSPSYEQYF
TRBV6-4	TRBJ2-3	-	TGTGCCAGGAAAATGTGGACTAGCACAGATACGCAGTATTTT	CARKMWTSTDTQYF
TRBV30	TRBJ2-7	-	TGTACACTGGAGCCGAGTGGAGGGTACGAGCAGTACTTC	CTLEPSGGYEQYF
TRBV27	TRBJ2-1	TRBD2	TGTGCCAGCAGTTTAAGACTAGCGAACGAGAAGCAGTTCTTC	CASSLRLANEKQFF
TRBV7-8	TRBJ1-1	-	TGTGCCAGCAGCTCTGTACAGGGATTTTCGGTGGCTTTCTTT	CASSSVQGFSVAFF
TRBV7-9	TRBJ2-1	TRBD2	TGTGCCAGCAGCCGGTCGGTTAGCGGGAGAACTGAGCAGTTCTTC	CASSRSVSGRTEQFF
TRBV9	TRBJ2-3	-	TGTGCCAGCAGCCCCGGGGGTGGAGATACGCAGTATTTT	CASSPGGGDTQYF
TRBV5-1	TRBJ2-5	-	TGCGCCAGCAGCACCGCACAGCAAGAGACCCAGTACTTC	CASSTAQQETQYF
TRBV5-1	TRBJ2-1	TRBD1	TGCGCCAGCAGCTTGAGTGGATGGGACAGTTACAATGAGCAGTTCTTC	CASSLSGWDSYNEQFF
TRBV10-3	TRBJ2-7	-	TGTGCCATCAGTGAGTCGTTAGTATTTGTATACGAGCAGTACTTC	CAISESLVFVYEQYF
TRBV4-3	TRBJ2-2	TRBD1	TGCGCCAGCAGCCACCAGACAGGGTCCGGGGAGCTGTTTTTT	CASSHQTGSGELFF
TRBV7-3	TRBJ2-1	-	TGTGCCAGCAGGCTACCCGGAGGTTCCCCCAACAATGAGCAGTTCTTC	CASRLPGGSPNNEQFF
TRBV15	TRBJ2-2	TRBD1	TGTGCCACCATGGCCGACAGGGGCCTTTCCGGGGAGCTGTTTTTT	CATMADRGLSGELFF
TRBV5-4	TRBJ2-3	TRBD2	TGTGCCAGCAGCTGGGGAGCGGGAGCAGCAGATACGCAGTATTTT	CASSWGAGAADTQYF
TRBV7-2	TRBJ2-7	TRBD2	TGTGCCAGCAGCCTAGGTGGACTAGCGGAGGTAGTTCCCTACGAGCAGTACTTC	CASSLGGLAEVVPYEQYF
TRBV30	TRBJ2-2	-	TGTGCCTGGAGTCTATTTAGGCTAGGCACCGGGGAGCTGTTTTTT	CAWSLFRLGTGELFF
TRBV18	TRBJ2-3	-	TGTGCCAGCTCCCTGTCGGCCCAGGCCGGGAACACAGATACGCAGTATTTT	CASSLSAQAGNTDTQYF
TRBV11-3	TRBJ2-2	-	TGTGCCAGCAGCGAAACCCCCAGACACTACACCGGGGAGCTGTTTTTT	CASSETPRHYTGELFF
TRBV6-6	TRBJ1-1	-	TGTGCCAGCAGTTGGGATAGGAGGAGTTGGGGTGAAGCTTTCTTT	CASSWDRRSWGEAFF
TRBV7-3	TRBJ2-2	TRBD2	TGTGCCAGCAGCTTAATGACTAGCGGACACACCGGGGAGCTGTTTTTT	CASSLMTSGHTGELFF
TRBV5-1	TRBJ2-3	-	TGCGCCAGCAGCTTGAGCCGTACAGATACGCAGTATTTT	CASSLSRTDTQYF
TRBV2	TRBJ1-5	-	TGTGCCAGCAGTGAAGGGGGGCTCCTCTACAATCAGCCCCAGCATTTT	CASSEGGLLYNQPQHF
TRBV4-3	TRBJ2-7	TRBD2	TGCGCCAGCAGCCCCGGACTAGACGTCTACGAGCAGTACTTC	CASSPGLDVYEQYF
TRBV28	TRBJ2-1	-	TGTGCCAGCAGCCACGGGGGGCTCTACAATGAGCAGTTCTTC	CASSHGGLYNEQFF
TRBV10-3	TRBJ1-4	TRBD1	TGTGCCATCAGTGAGTTGTCAGGGGGCGGTGAAAAACTGTTTTTT	CAISELSGGGEKLFF
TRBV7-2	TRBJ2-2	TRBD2	TGTGCCAGCAGCCCCCAGCTAGCGGGTACCGGGGAGCTGTTTTTT	CASSPQLAGTGELFF
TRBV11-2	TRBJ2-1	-	TGTGCCAGCAGCTTAAGTGGTAGCGTTTTCTACAATGAGCAGTTCTTC	CASSLSGSVFYNEQFF
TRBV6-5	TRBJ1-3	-	TGTGCCACCACTAGGCTAAACACCATATATTTT	CATTRLNTIYF
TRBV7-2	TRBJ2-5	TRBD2	TGTGCCAGCAGCCCCAATAGCGGGAGAGAGACCCAGTACTTC	CASSPNSGRETQYF
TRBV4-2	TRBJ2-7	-	TGTGCCAGCAGCCACCCTAGCAGGAGCGCCTACGAGCAGTACTTC	CASSHPSRSAYEQYF
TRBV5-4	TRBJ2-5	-	TGTGCCAGCGGCAGGAGCGGTCAAGAGACCCAGTACTTC	CASGRSGQETQYF
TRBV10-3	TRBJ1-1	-	TGTGCCATCAGTGAGTCGACAGCCGTCCGAAACACTGAAGCTTTCTTT	CAISESTAVRNTEAFF
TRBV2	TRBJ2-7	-	TGTGCCAGCAGTGCGGCTAGCTTCTCCCTCTACGAGCAGTACTTC	CASSAASFSLYEQYF
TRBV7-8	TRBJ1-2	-	TGTGCCAGCAGCTTAGCGCAGGGCTTCTATGGCTACACCTTC	CASSLAQGFYGYTF
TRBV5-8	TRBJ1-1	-	TGTGCCAGCAGCTTGGCCGAGGCTGGCTGGGGCCGCTCGGAAGCTTTCTTT	CASSLAEAGWGRSEAFF
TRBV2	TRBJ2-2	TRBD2	TGTGCCAGCACCCAGCCCAGGACTAGCGGCATCACCGGGGAGCTGTTTTTT	CASTQPRTSGITGELFF
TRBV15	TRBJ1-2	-	TGTGCCACCAGCAGAGATCAAGTAGATTCCTATGGCTACACCTTC	CATSRDQVDSYGYTF
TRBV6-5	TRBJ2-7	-	TGTGCCAGCAGTTCCCATCGAACAGGCTACGAGCAGTACTTC	CASSSHRTGYEQYF
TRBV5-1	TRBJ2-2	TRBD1	TGCGCCAGCCGAACCGGACAGGGTGCCACCGGGGAGCTGTTTTTT	CASRTGQGATGELFF